The clone carrying this TCR beta chain was seen a single time. Its antigen is not identified. The sample originates from a study of T cell responses to AZD1222 COVID-19 vaccine. Study results and caveats: When two AZD1222 doses had been given, Spike-specific TCR breadth and depth rose. It was only a handful of AZD1222 recipients who were seropositive at baseline. Donors, mostly white British, included more females; clonal diversity was possibly underestimated.

Repertoires were generated with immunoSEQ multiplex PCR, while TCRdb's copy carries only in-frame clones and drops some. The sample consists of roughly 120,000 clones, roughly 87% of them appearing once. The CDR3 is 15 amino acids. Germline V gene sequence: CDR1 SGHRS, CDR2 YFSETQ. V shed 3 bases, J shed 6 bases, and the junction held 7 bases outside the gene matches. Researchers grouped second doses given at about 4 or about 12 weeks into one pool. The sequence was collected from an adult who received the AZD1222 COVID-19 vaccine. Sequenced here: peripheral blood, sampled 28 days after the second AZD1222 dose. The rearrangement links TRBV5-1 to TRBJ2-7, with 12 bases that match TRBD2. In nucleotides, the CDR3 is TGCGCCAGCAGCTCCTCTAGCGGGGGGGTCTCCGAGCAGTACTTC. Protein sequence: CASSSSSGGVSEQYF.